The 30 T cell receptor beta chains in this list originate from one sample, sequenced in a study of regulatory T cells in long-lasting Graves disease (dated by TCRdb to the early 2020s). The library was obtained by multiplex PCR. Data came from an Illumina HiSeq 4000. iRepertoire HTBI primers and Arm-PCR amplification of CDR3 regions were used to construct TCR beta libraries. TCRdb handled the public reads itself, with Q25 trimming in fastp and clone calling in MiXCR, and kept productive beta chains. Under each unique CDR3 protein, matching rows form one entry showing the most common genes and DNA. The sample includes 400,000 to 500,000 distinct CDR3 sequences, with about 21% observed a single time. Clones ranked in the top ten supply roughly an eighth of the sample. The time point label for this specimen denotes: persistent/refractory GD, antithyroid drugs over 5 years with positive TRAb. RNA was extracted from PBMCs in TRIzol for both TCR sequencing and RNA sequencing.

Specimen: peripheral blood mononuclear cells (PBMCs), collected when the disease was refractory, from a patient treated with antithyroid drugs. The receptors stem from a female donor with Graves disease.

This clonotype has ten or more counts. V gene TRBV4-1 combines with J gene TRBJ2-2, with D hard to call. V lost 2 bases to trimming and J lost 4 bases, with 14 bases between them. Germline values: CDR1 MGHRA, CDR2 YSYEKL. The CDR3 totals 16 residues. CDR3 protein: CASSQKPASFTGELFF. The CDR3 DNA is TGCGCCAGCAGCCAAAAACCGGCGAGCTTCACCGGGGAGCTGTTTTTT.

This clonotype was seen more than once but under ten times. The chain recombines TRBV19 with TRBJ1-5; D may be TRBD1 (5 bases). CDR1 and CDR2 from the germline V gene are LNHDA and SQIVND (reference sequence). This CDR3 spans 15 amino acids. V gave up 4 bases and J gave up 7 bases, with 17 bases separating them. The CDR3 is CASSNRDGWGQPQHF. The DNA for the CDR3 is TGTGCCAGTAGTAACCGGGACGGATGGGGGCAGCCCCAGCATTTT.

The table lists this clonotype with many counts. The chain employs TRBV28 and TRBJ1-2; D gene uncertain. V was cut by 3 bases and J by 4 bases, with 12 bases left in between. The CDR3 sequence is 14 residues long. Germline V gene sequence: CDR1 MDHEN, CDR2 SYDVKM. The CDR3 coding sequence is TGTGCCAGCAGTTTTGGAGGAGTGGGCTATGGCTACACCTTC. The encoded protein is CASSFGGVGYGYTF.

The J gene is TRBJ2-5, the V gene TRBV5-1; no firm D call. V shed 0 bases and J shed 2 bases, with 5 bases lying between them. The CDR3 consists of 13 residues. The germline V gene has CDR1 SGHRS and CDR2 YFSETQ. The CDR3 is CASSLDQQETQYF. In DNA, the CDR3 is TGCGCCAGCAGCTTGGACCAACAAGAGACCCAGTACTTC.

This clonotype was detected ten times or more. The rearrangement uses TRBV24-1 and TRBJ2-5; no reliable D call. Per germline, CDR1 KGHDR and CDR2 SFDVKD. The CDR3 is 11 residues long. V dropped 4 bases and J dropped 5 bases, with 4 bases sitting between them. This CDR3 reads CATSDVETQYF. CDR3 DNA sequence: TGTGCCACCAGTGACGTGGAGACCCAGTACTTC.

This clonotype was observed at least ten times. The chain combines TRBV28 with TRBJ1-2; D call uncertain. This CDR3 contains 12 residues. Per germline, CDR1 MDHEN and CDR2 SYDVKM. The V end was cut by 10 bases, the J end by 3 bases, with 12 bases between. The CDR3 sequence: CATDRDYYGYTF. DNA of the CDR3: TGTGCCACCGACCGAGACTACTATGGCTACACCTTC.

CDR3: CATSDPGAGDSYNEQFF. CDR3 sequence (DNA): TGTGCCACCAGTGATCCTGGGGCGGGGGACTCCTACAATGAGCAGTTCTTC. This chain joins TRBV24-1 and TRBJ2-1; 7 bases fit TRBD2. Germline CDR1 and CDR2: KGHDR and SFDVKD. J gave up 0 bases and V 3 bases, and 7 bases lay outside the gene matches. The CDR3 is 17 amino acids.

This clonotype appeared a few times. V is TRBV7-6 and J is TRBJ1-1; tentatively, D is TRBD1 (6 bases). The V end was cut by 5 bases, the J end by 1 base, with 11 bases between. Germline loops: CDR1 SGHVS, CDR2 FNYEAQ. This CDR3 comprises 14 residues. The chain's CDR3 is CASSKGHPNTEAFF. Written as DNA, the CDR3 is TGTGCCAGCAGCAAGGGACACCCGAACACTGAAGCTTTCTTT.

In this sample, this clonotype turned up a few times. The chain is built from TRBV9 and TRBJ2-7; 7 positions agree with TRBD1. The CDR3 has 17 residues. Germline assignment: CDR1 SGDLS and CDR2 YYNGEE. Trimming cost V 2 bases and J 2 bases; bases outside gene matches: 13. Here the CDR3 reads CASSVGSHRGPPYEQYF. The CDR3 nucleotides read TGTGCCAGCAGCGTCGGATCCCACAGGGGCCCCCCCTACGAGCAGTACTTC.

To note about this clonotype: A much more abundant neighbour one base away suggests this may be a read error. The chain has TRBV28 and TRBJ2-1, with D perhaps matching TRBD1 or TRBD2 (6 bases each). The CDR3 covers 16 residues. Trimming cost V 3 bases and J 10 bases, with 22 bases left between them. Germline assignment: CDR1 MDHEN and CDR2 SYDVKM. CDR3 nucleotide sequence: TGTGCCAGCAGTTTCCCCCAAGGGGGTCAGGACTACGAGCAGTTCTTC. Residues: CASSFPQGGQDYEQFF. The whole variable domain, filled in from reference TRBV28 and TRBJ2-1, reads DVKVTQSSRYLVKRTGEKVFLECVQDMDHENMFWYRQDPGLGLRLIYFSYDVKMKEKGDIPEGYSVSREKKERFSLILESASTNQTSMYLCASSFPQGGQDYEQFFGPGTRLTVL.

This clonotype was counted many times. V usage is TRBV6-1 and J usage is TRBJ1-5; D remains unclear. The germline V gene has CDR1 MNHNS and CDR2 SASEGT. This CDR3 region has 13 residues. Trimming removed 8 bases at V and 3 bases at J, with 11 bases between. CDR3 DNA: TGTGCCAGCGTCGGCAGGTCCAATCAGCCCCAGCATTTT. Translation gives CASVGRSNQPQHF.

The rearrangement joins TRBV5-1 to TRBJ2-5; D is undetermined. The CDR3 runs 13 residues. V was clipped by 6 bases and J by 2 bases, with 11 bases between them. The germline gives CDR1 SGHRS, CDR2 YFSETQ. In nucleotides, the CDR3 is TGCGCCAGCACAGGTGTCCCACAAGAGACCCAGTACTTC. Protein sequence: CASTGVPQETQYF.

This clonotype showed up many times. The junction and the germline gene differ at one end; a read error may be behind it. J is TRBJ1-2 and V is TRBV2; 7 bases match TRBD1. CDR1 and CDR2 from the germline V gene are SNHLY and FYNNEI. There are 13 residues in the CDR3. The CDR3 DNA sequence: TGTGCCAGCAGCGAAGGGGGCGGCTATGGCTACACCTTC. Its translation: CASSEGGGYGYTF.

This clonotype was counted many times. The genes are TRBV28 and TRBJ2-6, with D unresolved. The CDR3 length is 15 residues. Looked up from germline, CDR1 is MDHEN and CDR2 is SYDVKM. Deletions cut 6 bases from V and 2 bases from J, with 11 bases between. As DNA, the CDR3 is TGTGCCAGCAGCCCGCCAGCCGCTGGGGCCAACGTCCTGACTTTC. Translated: CASSPPAAGANVLTF.

In its sample, this clonotype was seen a few times. The rearrangement uses TRBV7-6 and TRBJ2-7; 8 bases match TRBD2. CDR3 size: 13 residues. Germline CDR1 SGHVS, CDR2 FNYEAQ. Unmatched junction bases numbered 3, after V lost 8 bases and J lost 0 bases. In DNA form, the CDR3 reads TGTGCCAGCGGGCGGGAGGCCTCCTACGAGCAGTACTTC. Translated: CASGREASYEQYF. Full variable domain (missing parts from reference TRBV7-6 and TRBJ2-7): GAGVSQSPRYKVTKRGQDVALRCDPISGHVSLYWYRQALGQGPEFLTYFNYEAQQDKSGLPNDRFSAERPEGSISTLTIQRTEQRDSAMYRCASGREASYEQYFGPGTRLTVT.

The gene calls are TRBV28 and TRBJ2-7; the D gene is possibly TRBD1 (5 bases). Trimming removed 7 bases at V and 4 bases at J, with 26 bases between. Germline loops: CDR1 MDHEN, CDR2 SYDVKM. This CDR3 spans 17 amino acids. CDR3 sequence (DNA): TGTGCCAGCAATTCACTTTTACAGGTATCATTTGGGTACGAGCAGTACTTC. Translating gives CASNSLLQVSFGYEQYF.

This clonotype was counted at least ten times. V gene TRBV28 combines with J gene TRBJ2-5; 7 positions match TRBD1. Per germline, CDR1 MDHEN and CDR2 SYDVKM. This CDR3 comprises 16 residues. With 1 base clipped from V and 5 bases from J, the junction kept 10 bases outside the gene matches. CDR3 sequence: CASSLSQPGQRETQYF. The CDR3 DNA reads as TGTGCCAGCAGTTTATCCCAACCGGGACAGCGGGAGACCCAGTACTTC.

The gene calls are TRBV7-3 and TRBJ2-1, with 9 positions matching TRBD1. The length of the CDR3 is 15 residues. J lost 6 bases, V lost 2 bases, and 5 bases had no gene match. Germline V lookup: CDR1 SGHTA, CDR2 FQGTGA. CDR3 region: CASSLGTGYLNEQFF. Written as DNA, the CDR3 is TGTGCCAGCAGCTTAGGGACAGGGTATCTCAATGAGCAGTTCTTC.

This clonotype was recorded many times. The chain carries TRBV2 and TRBJ1-2; 8 bases map to TRBD1. This CDR3 is built from 14 residues. The J segment lost 6 bases and the V segment lost 6 bases, leaving 9 bases of the junction unmatched. Germline V gene lookup returns CDR1 SNHLY and CDR2 FYNNEI. The CDR3 spells CASRWTGFLDGYTF. CDR3 DNA sequence: TGTGCCAGCAGGTGGACAGGGTTCTTGGATGGCTACACCTTC.

The rearrangement joins TRBV6-1 to TRBJ2-5; 11 positions agree with TRBD2. The V gene's germline CDR1 is MNHNS and CDR2 SASEGT. V was clipped by 3 bases and J by 3 bases; unmatched bases: 6. The CDR3 runs 16 residues. The CDR3 is CASSDEPGLAEETQYF. CDR3 nucleotides: TGTGCCAGCAGTGATGAACCGGGACTAGCGGAAGAGACCCAGTACTTC.

Ten or more counts support this clonotype. The chain carries TRBV11-2 and TRBJ2-2; D could derive from TRBD1 or TRBD2 (5 bases each). Trimming stripped 2 bases from V and 0 bases from J, with 22 bases between. Germline CDR1 reads SGHAT; CDR2 reads FQNNGV. The CDR3 runs to 20 residues. The CDR3 is CASSLRIKGPTTTNTGELFF. The CDR3 DNA follows: TGTGCCAGCAGCTTAAGAATCAAGGGACCAACAACAACGAACACCGGGGAGCTGTTTTTT.

This chain links TRBV2 with TRBJ2-7, with 9 bases fitting TRBD2. Looked up from germline, CDR1 is SNHLY and CDR2 is FYNNEI. Trimming at V came to 4 bases and at J to 4 bases, leaving 2 bases not matched to a gene. CDR3 length equals 13 residues. The CDR3 nucleotides read TGTGCCAGCAGTGCTAGCGGGGCGTACGAGCAGTACTTC. The encoded protein is CASSASGAYEQYF.

This clonotype was seen ten or more times. The gene calls are TRBV20-1 and TRBJ2-5; D might be TRBD2 (6 bases). Germline CDR1 is DFQATT and CDR2 is SNEGSKA (reference sequence). V lost 6 bases, J lost 5 bases, and 19 bases lay in between. The CDR3 is made up of 14 amino acids. The DNA of the CDR3 is TGCAGTGCGAACTTGCCCCCCCGGGGGGAGACCCAGTACTTC. Residues: CSANLPPRGETQYF.

The J gene is TRBJ2-4, the V gene TRBV4-1; D is possibly TRBD2 (5 bases). Looked up from germline, CDR1 is MGHRA and CDR2 is YSYEKL. CDR3 length equals 18 residues. Trimming left V 1 base short and J 0 bases short, with 16 bases between. The CDR3 here is CASSQGEIAPLAKNIQYF. In DNA form, the CDR3 reads TGCGCCAGCAGCCAAGGAGAAATAGCGCCTCTAGCCAAAAACATTCAGTACTTC.

The chain has TRBV19 and TRBJ1-1; D unresolved. Germline values: CDR1 LNHDA, CDR2 SQIVND (reference sequence). The V end lost 3 bases, the J end lost 0 bases, and 11 bases lay between the germline ends. The CDR3 runs to 15 residues. The CDR3 sequence: CASSMRAPLNTEAFF. The DNA for the CDR3 is TGTGCCAGTAGTATGAGGGCCCCGCTGAACACTGAAGCTTTCTTT. Full variable domain (outside the CDR3, taken from reference TRBV19 and TRBJ1-1): DGGITQSPKYLFRKEGQNVTLSCEQNLNHDAMYWYRQDPGQGLRLIYYSQIVNDFQKGDIAEGYSVSREKKESFPLTVTSAQKNPTAFYLCASSMRAPLNTEAFFGQGTRLTVV.

The sample holds many counts of this clonotype. The V call is TRBV2, the J call TRBJ1-6, with 9 nucleotides matching TRBD1. Germline CDR1 is SNHLY and CDR2 is FYNNEI. Trimming cost V 6 bases and J 9 bases; bases outside gene matches: 3. The CDR3 is made up of 13 amino acids. CDR3 nucleotides: TGTGCCAGCAGAGGGACAGGGAGTTCACCCCTCCACTTT. This gives the protein CASRGTGSSPLHF.

The table lists this clonotype with a few counts. This chain links TRBV9 with TRBJ2-2; 9 nucleotides agree with TRBD1. The CDR3 contains 15 residues. V shed 4 bases, J shed 5 bases, and the junction held 6 bases outside the gene matches. Germline V gives CDR1 SGDLS, CDR2 YYNGEE. The CDR3 bases are TGTGCCAGCAGCCCGCGGACAGGGGATACCGGGGAGCTGTTTTTT. It encodes CASSPRTGDTGELFF.

This clonotype was seen repeatedly, ten times or more. The genes are TRBV2 and TRBJ2-5; 15 nucleotides agree with TRBD2. V was pared by 6 bases and J by 4 bases, with 9 bases of the junction left unmatched. The CDR3 has 17 amino acids. Germline CDR1 is SNHLY and CDR2 is FYNNEI. As DNA, the CDR3 is TGTGCCAGCAGGGCCCCGGGACTAGCGGGAGGTGCAGAGACCCAGTACTTC. This codes for CASRAPGLAGGAETQYF.

The chain recombines TRBV27 with TRBJ1-3, with TRBD1 as a possible D gene (5 bases). Germline-derived CDR1 and CDR2 are MNHEY and SMNVEV (reference sequence). The CDR3 length is 15 residues. The CDR3 loop is CAGKRTSNSGNTIYF. The CDR3 nucleotides are TGTGCAGGGAAAAGGACAAGTAATTCTGGAAACACCATATATTTT.

The CDR3: CASSQDLYQPQHF. CDR3 DNA: TGCGCCAGCAGCCAGGATCTGTATCAGCCCCAGCATTTT. The genes are TRBV4-1 and TRBJ1-5; D remains unclear. Germline V gene sequence: CDR1 MGHRA, CDR2 YSYEKL. V lost 3 bases to trimming and J lost 5 bases, with 8 bases between them. This CDR3 contains 13 residues.